Shown below are 26 T cell receptor beta chains from a single sample sequenced in a study of beta chain features in type 1 diabetes. General study points: All four CD4+ subsets from Type 1 diabetes patients carried moderately but significantly shorter TCRB CDR3s.

The isolated RNA, all of it, was reverse transcribed, so expressed TCRB transcripts were what got sequenced. Sequencing used immunoSEQ multiplex PCR; TCRdb keeps in-frame clones, though not all of them. The table shows 350,000 to 450,000 clones, with around 13% occurring only once. What these receptors recognize is not known. Input material: naive CD4+ T cells from blood. The source of these receptors is a woman between 18 and 30 years old with type 1 diabetes.

This clone was observed a few times. The chain combines TRBV27 with TRBJ1-1; possible D gene TRBD1, 6 bases. V gave up 11 bases and J gave up 5 bases, with 27 bases separating them. This CDR3 has 16 amino acids. The germline V gene has CDR1 MNHEY and CDR2 SMNVEV (reference sequence). The chain's CDR3 is CARQRGGTRRGTEAFF. The DNA of the CDR3 is TGTGCCCGACAGCGAGGGGGTACGAGGAGAGGGACTGAAGCTTTCTTT.

This clone was counted only a few times. The chain combines TRBV6-5 with TRBJ2-1; D not certain. Looked up from germline, CDR1 is MNHEY and CDR2 is SVGAGI. CDR3 length: 14 amino acids. V dropped 10 bases and J dropped 0 bases, with 13 bases sitting between them. The DNA for the CDR3 is TGTGCCATCAGCCGATACAGCTCCTACAATGAGCAGTTCTTC. It is translated as CAISRYSSYNEQFF.

The chain recombines TRBV9 with TRBJ2-6; 7 nucleotides line up with TRBD1. Looked up from germline, CDR1 is SGDLS and CDR2 is YYNGEE. V was pared by 3 bases and J by 2 bases, with 2 bases of the junction left unmatched. CDR3 length: 15 amino acids. The CDR3 protein is CASSDQGAGANVLTF. In DNA, the CDR3 is TGTGCCAGCAGCGATCAGGGGGCTGGGGCCAACGTCCTGACTTTC.

This clone was detected only a few times. Within the sample, other DNA sequences also encode this same CDR3. This sequence joins TRBV30 and TRBJ2-7, with 9 bases that match TRBD2. The CDR3 length is 12 residues. The germline CDR1 and CDR2 sequences are GTSNPN and SVGIG (reference sequence). V lost 1 base to trimming and J lost 6 bases; unmatched junction nucleotides: 1. The CDR3 here is CAWSGGGGEQYF. CDR3 DNA: TGTGCCTGGAGTGGCGGGGGGGGCGAGCAGTACTTC.

This clone was seen a handful of times. V gene TRBV11-2 combines with J gene TRBJ2-7, with D possibly TRBD1 on 6 matching bases. V lost 1 base, J lost 1 base, and 8 bases lay in between. Germline lookup yields CDR1 SGHAT and CDR2 FQNNGV. CDR3 length: 14 amino acids. This chain's CDR3 is CASSLGTVSYEQYF. The CDR3 region has the DNA TGTGCCAGCAGCTTAGGGACAGTTTCCTACGAGCAGTACTTC.

There are a few counts of this clone. The same CDR3 can be traced to other DNA sequences in this sample. The V gene is TRBV9, the J gene TRBJ2-1; 8 bases line up with TRBD2. CDR1 is SGDLS, CDR2 YYNGEE, per germline. V gave up 0 bases and J gave up 2 bases; unmatched junction bases: 1. This CDR3 region has 15 residues. DNA for the CDR3: TGTGCCAGCAGCGTAGCGGGGGGGCCCTACAATGAGCAGTTCTTC. The encoded protein is CASSVAGGPYNEQFF.

This clone was seen a handful of times. This sequence joins TRBV30 and TRBJ2-7, with 14 bases matching TRBD2. CDR1 and CDR2 (germline): GTSNPN, SVGIG (reference sequence). The CDR3 sequence is 16 residues long. Unmatched junction bases numbered 12, after V lost 3 bases and J lost 8 bases. This CDR3 reads CAWRKTGTSGSGQQYF. The CDR3 bases are TGTGCCTGGAGAAAAACCGGGACTAGCGGGAGCGGGCAGCAGTACTTC.

In its sample, this clone was seen a few times. This chain joins TRBV7-9 and TRBJ1-1, with D unresolved. The V gene lost 10 bases and the J gene lost 4 bases, with 13 bases spanning the gap. The germline V gene has CDR1 SEHNR and CDR2 FQNEAQ (reference sequence). The CDR3 is 12 residues long. The CDR3 loop reads CAILNASTEAFF. CDR3 nucleotides: TGTGCCATCCTAAACGCCTCCACTGAAGCTTTCTTT.

This clone was found a few times. The V gene is TRBV4-1, the J gene TRBJ1-5, with 7 bases that match TRBD1. From germline, CDR1 is MGHRA and CDR2 YSYEKL. The CDR3 runs to 14 residues. Losses at the gene ends were 1 base for V and 7 bases for J; bases not matched to a gene: 4. The chain's CDR3 is CASSQGQGDQPQHF. The CDR3 region has the DNA TGCGCCAGCAGCCAAGGACAGGGAGACCAGCCCCAGCATTTT.

This chain uses TRBV4-2 with TRBJ2-7, with D perhaps matching TRBD2 (5 bases). Trimming removed 0 bases at V and 5 bases at J, with 11 bases between. Germline V CDR1 and CDR2: LGHNA, YNFKEQ. The CDR3 totals 14 residues. This chain's CDR3 is CASSQEWAGHEQYF. Here the CDR3 DNA reads TGTGCCAGCAGCCAAGAGTGGGCGGGCCACGAGCAGTACTTC.

This chain links TRBV5-1 with TRBJ2-7, with D possibly being TRBD2 (6 bases). The CDR3 contains 11 residues. Trimming cost V 7 bases and J 6 bases, with 11 bases left between them. Germline CDR1 is SGHRS and CDR2 is YFSETQ. The CDR3 DNA reads as TGCGCCAGCCGCGGGGTTGGCGAGCAGTACTTC. This sequence encodes CASRGVGEQYF.

As regards this clone: Other nucleotide sequences in the sample specify the same CDR3. The chain uses TRBV28 and TRBJ2-7; unclear D gene. CDR3 length: 12 amino acids. V was trimmed by 2 bases and J by 1 base, leaving 3 bases between them. Germline loops: CDR1 MDHEN, CDR2 SYDVKM. The CDR3 DNA follows: TGTGCCAGCAGTTTAGCGTCCTACGAGCAGTACTTC. This codes for CASSLASYEQYF.

The rearrangement uses TRBV9 and TRBJ2-3; TRBD2 matches 7 bases. The CDR3 length is 14 residues. J gave up 2 bases and V 6 bases, and 6 bases lay outside the gene matches. Germline values: CDR1 SGDLS, CDR2 YYNGEE. The CDR3 reads CASTAAGVTDTQYF. The CDR3, as DNA: TGTGCCAGCACGGCGGCGGGGGTCACAGATACGCAGTATTTT.

The chain recombines TRBV7-9 with TRBJ1-1; TRBD1 is a possible D gene (5 bases). Germline lookup yields CDR1 SEHNR and CDR2 FQNEAQ (reference sequence). The V and J ends lost 4 bases and 9 bases respectively, with 18 bases between them. The CDR3 covers 14 residues. DNA of the CDR3: TGTGCCAGCAGCTCCTTAACTGGAGACAGTAAAGCTTTCTTT. Translated, it gives CASSSLTGDSKAFF.

This clone has only a few counts. The J gene is TRBJ2-3, the V gene TRBV2; possible D gene TRBD1, 6 bases. The CDR3 spans 13 residues. Trimming shortened V by 9 bases and J by 2 bases, and 12 bases separated the two germline ends. CDR1 and CDR2 (germline): SNHLY, FYNNEI. The chain's CDR3 is CARDSGDTDTQYF. CDR3 DNA: TGTGCCAGGGACAGTGGTGACACAGATACGCAGTATTTT.

The chain combines TRBV7-2 with TRBJ2-3; no clear D gene. The germline V gene has CDR1 SGHTA and CDR2 FQGNSA. This CDR3 region has 13 residues. V shed 3 bases and J shed 4 bases, with 8 bases lying between them. The DNA for the CDR3 is TGTGCCAGCAGCTTTCTACTCTCAGATACGCAGTATTTT. Its translation: CASSFLLSDTQYF.

V and J are TRBV9 and TRBJ1-5, with D possibly TRBD1 on 6 matching bases. The CDR3 is 14 residues long. The V end lost 2 bases, the J end lost 8 bases, and 14 bases lay between the germline ends. Germline V CDR1 and CDR2: SGDLS, YYNGEE. The CDR3 spells CASSVAGGLEPQHF. DNA for the CDR3: TGTGCCAGCAGCGTCGCGGGGGGGCTCGAGCCCCAGCATTTT.

The rearrangement joins TRBV5-1 to TRBJ2-5, with TRBD2 as a possible D gene (5 bases). CDR3 length: 15 residues. V was trimmed by 1 base and J by 0 bases, leaving 10 bases between them. Looked up from germline, CDR1 is SGHRS and CDR2 is YFSETQ. CDR3 sequence (DNA): TGCGCCAGCAGCTTGAACCCGGGGAACCAAGAGACCCAGTACTTC. As protein: CASSLNPGNQETQYF.

Only a few counts were recorded for this clone. The chain combines TRBV27 with TRBJ2-5; the D gene is possibly TRBD1 (6 bases). CDR1 and CDR2 from the germline V gene are MNHEY and SMNVEV (reference sequence). Trimming pared 7 bases from V and 7 bases from J, leaving 13 bases between. The CDR3 consists of 12 residues. The DNA for the CDR3 is TGTGCCAGCACCCTTGGGGGCGGGACCCAGTACTTC. Protein: CASTLGGGTQYF.

This clone occurred a few times. This chain connects TRBV20-1 to TRBJ2-1; maybe TRBD2 (6 bases). CDR1 DFQATT and CDR2 SNEGSKA come from the germline V gene (reference sequence). The CDR3 contains 11 residues. This CDR3 is CSQGRYNEQFF. The CDR3 DNA sequence: TGCAGCCAAGGGAGGTATAATGAGCAGTTCTTC.

J is TRBJ2-7 and V is TRBV11-3; D is perhaps TRBD2 (6 bases). Germline V gives CDR1 SGHNT, CDR2 YENEEA. Trimming shortened V by 5 bases and J by 6 bases, and 14 bases separated the two germline ends. The CDR3 runs to 13 residues. The CDR3 nucleotides are TGTGCCAGCAGCCTCCGGGGGTCCGGCGAGCAGTACTTC. Protein sequence: CASSLRGSGEQYF.

DNA of the CDR3: TGTGCCAGCAGCGGCGGGACAGGGGGTTACAGCTCTGGAAACACCATATATTTT. Its protein product is CASSGGTGGYSSGNTIYF. The J gene is TRBJ1-3, the V gene TRBV7-9; 11 bases agree with TRBD1. Per the germline V gene, CDR1 is SEHNR and CDR2 is FQNEAQ (reference sequence). J lost 0 bases, V lost 5 bases, and 9 bases had no gene match. The CDR3 contains 18 residues.

The chain is built from TRBV28 and TRBJ2-5, with TRBD2 identical over 9 bases. Germline V lookup: CDR1 MDHEN, CDR2 SYDVKM. The CDR3 totals 15 residues. The V and J ends lost 6 bases and 5 bases, in that order; junction bases with no gene match: 10. CDR3 coding DNA: TGTGCCAGCAGAACTGCTAGCGGGACCCAGGAGACCCAGTACTTC. Encoded protein: CASRTASGTQETQYF. The entire variable domain, with the rest obtained from reference TRBV28 and TRBJ2-5, is as follows: DVKVTQSSRYLVKRTGEKVFLECVQDMDHENMFWYRQDPGLGLRLIYFSYDVKMKEKGDIPEGYSVSREKKERFSLILESASTNQTSMYLCASRTASGTQETQYFGPGTRLLVL.

The chain links TRBV6-5 to TRBJ2-5, with a possible D match to TRBD1 (6 bases). Trimming cost V 5 bases and J 2 bases, with 15 bases left between them. Germline CDR1 is MNHEY and CDR2 is SVGAGI. The CDR3 is 15 residues long. CDR3 bases: TGTGCCAGCAGTCGCTTTGGGACACCTCAAGAGACCCAGTACTTC. It codes for CASSRFGTPQETQYF.

This clone has a handful of counts. The chain couples TRBV19 to TRBJ2-7; 8 nucleotides agree with TRBD1. CDR1 and CDR2 from the germline V gene are LNHDA and SQIVND (reference sequence). V shed 6 bases, J shed 3 bases, and the junction held 4 bases outside the gene matches. The CDR3 covers 13 residues. Here the CDR3 DNA reads TGTGCCAGTAGGGACAGGGTTAGCTACGAGCAGTACTTC. Residues: CASRDRVSYEQYF.

This clone turned up a few times. This chain joins TRBV10-3 and TRBJ1-5; 8 bases align to TRBD1. The germline V gene encodes CDR1 ENHRY and CDR2 SYGVKD. This CDR3 is built from 14 residues. V was clipped by 2 bases and J by 5 bases; unmatched bases: 2. DNA of the CDR3: TGTGCCATCAGTGAGGGGACAGGCTATCAGCCCCAGCATTTT. As protein: CAISEGTGYQPQHF.